This T cell receptor (beta chain) derives from a study of OX40 agonist ivuxolimab in advanced cancers. Study-wide context: Cancers in dose escalation were hepatocellular, melanoma, renal cell and head and neck.

On this clone itself: Its specificity is unknown.

Sequenced by immunoSEQ multiplex PCR; TCRdb stores in-frame clones only, minus some. The sample carries about 22,000 clones, 85% to 90% recorded once. Overall study results and limits: Dose levels from 0.1 to 3.0 mg/kg saw CD4+ and CD8+ blood T cells expand clonally by week 6.

V was clipped by 3 bases and J by 1 base, with 10 bases between them. CDR1 and CDR2 from the germline V gene are LNHDA and SQIVND (reference sequence). The CDR3 runs to 14 residues. Source: CD4+ or CD8+ T cells sorted from blood, taken in a trial of the OX40 agonist ivuxolimab. The rearrangement joins TRBV19 to TRBJ2-7; no firm D call. The sequence was collected from an adult with an advanced solid tumor such as melanoma, head and neck, liver or kidney cancer. The CDR3 bases are TGTGCCAGTAGTATTGGCGGCAGTTCCTACGAGCAGTACTTC. This sequence encodes CASSIGGSSYEQYF.